Shown below are 29 T cell receptor beta chains from a single sample sequenced in a study of cytomegalovirus exposure and HLA in healthy donors (dated by TCRdb to about 2017). Libraries came from the immunoSEQ multiplex PCR assay. The multiplex PCR relied on a mix of 60 forward primers for TCR Vbeta segments and 13 reverse primers for TCR Jbeta segments. In its TCRdb copy, this immuneACCESS table keeps in-frame sequences only and misses some clones. Where compared with another copy, unresolved V genes explain less than half of these, and the others have no known cause. This sample gives roughly 150,000 clones in total; less than 85% of them show up just once. The ten largest clones capture 6.6% of the sample. Source material: PBMCs. The source of these receptors is a woman in her forties or fifties in good health and CMV-seropositive.

The gene calls are TRBV6-6 and TRBJ2-2; 8 bases line up with TRBD1. This CDR3 is built from 15 residues. V shed 5 bases and J 6 bases; nucleotides not matched to a gene: 8. Looked up from germline, CDR1 is MNHNY and CDR2 is SVGAGI (reference sequence). CDR3 in DNA: TGTGCCAGCAGTGTGACAGGGGAAACGGCCGGGGAGCTGTTTTTT. Amino acid sequence: CASSVTGETAGELFF.

The rearrangement uses TRBV4-3 and TRBJ2-3, with D maybe TRBD2 (7 bases). Trimming took off 0 bases at V and 5 bases at J, with 12 bases between the two ends. This CDR3 spans 15 amino acids. Germline values: CDR1 LGHNA, CDR2 YSLEER. CDR3 amino acids: CASSQEGGPKDTQYF. The CDR3 bases are TGCGCCAGCAGCCAAGAGGGGGGGCCGAAAGATACGCAGTATTTT.

The chain joins TRBV5-6 to TRBJ2-7, with a possible D match to TRBD2 (5 bases). The CDR3 is 13 residues long. Trimming cost V 4 bases and J 3 bases, with 11 bases left between them. From germline, CDR1 is SGHDT and CDR2 YYEEEE. CDR3 protein: CASSLGLVYEQYF. The CDR3 DNA reads as TGTGCCAGCAGCCTAGGACTGGTCTACGAGCAGTACTTC.

CDR3 coding DNA: TGTGCCAGCAGATCCCCAGCCGCGGGGAACACTGAAGCTTTCTTT. It specifies CASRSPAAGNTEAFF. V is TRBV2 and J is TRBJ1-1; D is unresolved. CDR1 and CDR2 from the germline V gene are SNHLY and FYNNEI. V was trimmed by 6 bases and J by 1 base, leaving 15 bases between them. This CDR3 is 15 amino acids long.

This sequence joins TRBV30 and TRBJ2-7; D is possibly TRBD1 (5 bases). The CDR3 loop spans 12 amino acids. V lost 4 bases and J lost 4, with 11 bases in between. From germline, CDR1 is GTSNPN and CDR2 SVGIG (reference sequence). The CDR3 spells CAWNSQGYEQYF. In DNA form, the CDR3 reads TGTGCCTGGAATTCCCAGGGTTACGAGCAGTACTTC.

V gene TRBV12-5 combines with J gene TRBJ2-1; the match to TRBD2 covers 13 bases. CDR1 is LGHNT and CDR2 is FRNRAP in the germline V gene. The junction had 8 bases not matched to a gene; V was cut back by 0 bases and J by 0 bases. The length of the CDR3 is 20 residues. Written as DNA, the CDR3 is TGTGCTAGTGGTTTGGTACTTGAGACTAGCGGGGGGAGCTCCTACAATGAGCAGTTCTTC. It specifies CASGLVLETSGGSSYNEQFF.

The chain has TRBV4-3 and TRBJ2-7; 7 positions agree with TRBD1. The CDR3 runs 14 residues. V shed 0 bases and J 3 bases; nucleotides not matched to a gene: 2. The germline gives CDR1 LGHNA, CDR2 YSLEER. The CDR3 loop is CASSQERQGYEQYF. CDR3 sequence (DNA): TGCGCCAGCAGCCAAGAAAGACAGGGCTACGAGCAGTACTTC.

The chain links TRBV7-8 to TRBJ2-7, with D perhaps matching TRBD2 (5 bases). Deletions cut 2 bases from V and 4 bases from J, with 18 bases between. The length of the CDR3 is 16 residues. Germline lookup yields CDR1 SGHVS and CDR2 FQNEAQ. The CDR3 DNA is TGTGCCAGCAGCTTATTACCGGGGATATTCAATTACGAGCAGTACTTC. Encoded protein: CASSLLPGIFNYEQYF.

This clone was seen a single time. V and J are TRBV7-2 and TRBJ2-5; 11 bases match TRBD1. The trim removed 0 bases at V and 4 bases at J, leaving 4 bases unmatched. CDR3 length: 16 amino acids. Germline-derived CDR1 and CDR2 are SGHTA and FQGNSA. The CDR3 reads CASSLADRGRGETQYF. The CDR3 DNA follows: TGTGCCAGCAGCTTAGCGGACAGGGGGCGCGGAGAGACCCAGTACTTC.

The chain combines TRBV11-2 with TRBJ2-3, with 13 bases lining up with TRBD2. This CDR3 has 16 residues. The germline V gene encodes CDR1 SGHAT and CDR2 FQNNGV. The V and J ends lost 6 bases and 8 bases, in that order; junction bases with no gene match: 11. The CDR3 DNA reads as TGTGCCAGCAGATCTACTAGCGGGGGGGCCTCCATTACGCAGTATTTT. This gives the protein CASRSTSGGASITQYF.

This clone appeared a single time. V usage is TRBV27 and J usage is TRBJ2-7, with 7 bases aligning to TRBD1. CDR1 is MNHEY, CDR2 SMNVEV, per germline (reference sequence). The CDR3 loop spans 13 amino acids. The trim removed 4 bases at V and 6 bases at J, leaving 6 bases unmatched. The DNA for the CDR3 is TGTGCCAGCAGTTGGCGGACAGGAGGCGAGCAGTACTTC. Its protein product is CASSWRTGGEQYF.

J is TRBJ2-7 and V is TRBV18; 8 nucleotides align to TRBD1. Per the germline V gene, CDR1 is KGHSH and CDR2 is LQKENI. The CDR3 length is 18 residues. Trimming cost V 2 bases and J 2 bases; bases outside gene matches: 14. The CDR3 region is CASSPSRGQEMGPYEQYF. CDR3 coding DNA: TGTGCCAGCTCACCAAGCCGGGGACAGGAGATGGGGCCCTACGAGCAGTACTTC.

V is TRBV10-2 and J is TRBJ1-1, with D perhaps matching TRBD1 (5 bases). Germline assignment: CDR1 WSHSY and CDR2 SAAADI. Trimming shortened V by 4 bases and J by 4 bases, and 7 bases separated the two germline ends. The length of the CDR3 is 12 residues. The CDR3 is CASSGRGTEAFF. CDR3 coding DNA: TGCGCCAGCAGTGGGAGGGGCACTGAAGCTTTCTTT.

The chain couples TRBV27 to TRBJ1-6; D is unresolved. The V gene's germline CDR1 is MNHEY and CDR2 SMNVEV (reference sequence). The CDR3 is made up of 15 amino acids. V was clipped by 2 bases and J by 5 bases, with 10 bases between them. The CDR3 spells CASSLGRSNNSPLHF. In DNA, the CDR3 is TGTGCCAGCAGTTTAGGCAGGTCGAATAATTCACCCCTCCACTTT.

V is TRBV27 and J is TRBJ1-5; D call uncertain. Trimming took 5 bases from V and 9 from J, leaving 14 bases between them. The length of the CDR3 is 13 residues. The germline CDR1 and CDR2 sequences are MNHEY and SMNVEV (reference sequence). CDR3 DNA sequence: TGTGCCAGCAGTCCACGCGAAATATGGCCCCAGCATTTT. Protein product: CASSPREIWPQHF.

The table lists this clone with a few counts. The rearrangement uses TRBV19 and TRBJ2-5; TRBD2 agrees at 8 bases. V trimming: 3 bases; J trimming: 4 bases; junction bases outside the gene matches: 4. The germline CDR1 and CDR2 sequences are LNHDA and SQIVND (reference sequence). CDR3 size: 14 residues. CDR3 in DNA: TGTGCCAGTAGTATTGCCGGGGGGGGAGAGACCCAGTACTTC. Encoded protein: CASSIAGGGETQYF.

V is TRBV7-2 and J is TRBJ2-3, with TRBD2 matching over 8 bases. This CDR3 spans 16 amino acids. Germline V gene data show CDR1 as SGHTA and CDR2 as FQGNSA. V gave up 5 bases and J gave up 4 bases; unmatched junction bases: 11. The DNA for the CDR3 is TGTGCCAGCAGCCGAGTTAGCGGGGCGGGAGCAGATACGCAGTATTTT. This gives the protein CASSRVSGAGADTQYF. The full variable domain, in which reference TRBV7-2 and TRBJ2-3 provide the parts outside the CDR3, is GAGVSQSPSNKVTEKGKDVELRCDPISGHTALYWYRQSLGQGLEFLIYFQGNSAPDKSGLPSDRFSAERTGGSVSTLTIQRTQQEDSAVYLCASSRVSGAGADTQYFGPGTRLTVL.

J is TRBJ2-7 and V is TRBV30; maybe TRBD2 (5 bases). Germline V CDR1 and CDR2: GTSNPN, SVGIG (reference sequence). V was shortened by 5 bases and J by 7 bases, with 15 bases between the two germline ends. The CDR3 loop spans 12 amino acids. In nucleotides, the CDR3 is TGTGCCTGGGAGAAGCAGTCGGGGGAGCAGTACTTC. Translating gives CAWEKQSGEQYF.

The chain carries TRBV27 and TRBJ1-6, with a weak D call TRBD1 (5 bases). Trimming cost V 7 bases and J 7 bases, with 14 bases left between them. CDR1 MNHEY and CDR2 SMNVEV come from the germline V gene (reference sequence). CDR3 length equals 14 residues. The chain's CDR3 is CASKKTERNSPLHF. The DNA for the CDR3 is TGTGCCAGCAAGAAGACAGAGAGAAATTCACCCCTCCACTTT.

CDR3 loop: CASSVGTGASYEQYF. The CDR3 region has the DNA TGTGCCAGCAGTGTTGGCACAGGGGCCTCCTACGAGCAGTACTTC. The chain couples TRBV6-1 to TRBJ2-7; the match to TRBD1 covers 7 bases. The V segment lost 4 bases and the J segment 0 bases; nucleotides outside the gene matches: 6. CDR1 MNHNS and CDR2 SASEGT come from the germline V gene. The CDR3 has 15 residues.

The gene calls are TRBV7-2 and TRBJ2-3; 13 bases agree with TRBD2. CDR1 is SGHTA and CDR2 is FQGNSA in the germline V gene. Trimming took 5 bases from V and 8 from J; bases not matched to a gene: 10. The CDR3 length is 16 residues. The CDR3 DNA sequence: TGTGCCAGCAGCAGTACTAGCGGGGGGGCCGTTGGTACGCAGTATTTT. This codes for CASSSTSGGAVGTQYF.

CDR3 residues: CASSSGQALYGYTF. The CDR3 DNA reads as TGCGCCAGCAGCTCCGGACAGGCACTCTATGGCTACACCTTC. V and J are TRBV5-1 and TRBJ1-2, with 7 bases lining up with TRBD1. The germline V gene encodes CDR1 SGHRS and CDR2 YFSETQ. CDR3 length: 14 amino acids. V lost 3 bases, J lost 4 bases, and 6 bases stayed unmatched.

This clone was counted only a few times. V gene TRBV6-6 combines with J gene TRBJ2-1; D is perhaps TRBD2 (5 bases). The CDR3 has 14 residues. Deletions cut 0 bases from V and 9 bases from J, with 12 bases between. Per germline, CDR1 MNHNY and CDR2 SVGAGI (reference sequence). CDR3 coding DNA: TGTGCCAGCAGTTACTCGCAACTAGTTGGTGAGCAGTTCTTC. Protein product: CASSYSQLVGEQFF.

This clone was counted a single time. The V and J genes are TRBV5-1 and TRBJ2-2, with D perhaps TRBD2 (6 bases). From germline, CDR1 is SGHRS and CDR2 YFSETQ. There are 13 residues in the CDR3. Trimming took off 2 bases at V and 7 bases at J, with 9 bases between the two ends. The CDR3 bases are TGCGCCAGCAGCTTCGGGGGTAGCGGGGAGCTGTTTTTT. Translating it yields CASSFGGSGELFF.

V and J are TRBV5-6 and TRBJ2-7; 7 bases map to TRBD1. The CDR3 totals 14 residues. The junction had 6 bases not matched to a gene; V was cut back by 4 bases and J by 2 bases. In germline, CDR1 is SGHDT, CDR2 YYEEEE. CDR3 region: CASSRDRYTYEQYF. Here the CDR3 DNA reads TGTGCCAGCAGCAGGGACAGATACACCTACGAGCAGTACTTC.

DNA of the CDR3: TGTGCCAGCAGCTTAGACGGCACAGATACGCAGTATTTT. It yields the protein CASSLDGTDTQYF. The chain employs TRBV11-3 and TRBJ2-3; no clear D gene. The CDR3 extends over 13 amino acids. The ends were cut back, 0 bases at V and 1 base at J, with 2 bases in the middle. Germline CDR1 reads SGHNT; CDR2 reads YENEEA.

The chain carries TRBV7-9 and TRBJ2-3, with 11 bases matching TRBD2. This CDR3 is built from 18 residues. V gave up 5 bases and J gave up 6 bases; unmatched junction bases: 16. Germline V lookup: CDR1 SEHNR, CDR2 FQNEAQ (reference sequence). Here the CDR3 reads CASSLNSLAGGFIDTQYF. CDR3 DNA sequence: TGTGCCAGCAGCCTAAATTCATTAGCGGGGGGGTTCATTGATACGCAGTATTTT.

The CDR3 nucleotides are TGTGCCAGCAGTAACTTGGCTGGCGAAAAACTGTTTTTT. Encoded protein: CASSNLAGEKLFF. The chain uses TRBV6-6 and TRBJ1-4; no clear D gene. In germline, CDR1 is MNHNY, CDR2 SVGAGI (reference sequence). This CDR3 has 13 residues. V shed 5 bases and J shed 8 bases, with 12 bases lying between them.

The V and J genes are TRBV7-8 and TRBJ1-1; 7 bases line up with TRBD1. V lost 0 bases and J lost 1; bases outside the gene matches: 5. Germline CDR1 reads SGHVS; CDR2 reads FQNEAQ. This CDR3 contains 16 residues. CDR3 nucleotide sequence: TGTGCCAGCAGCTTAGCGGGGGGACAGCGGAACACTGAAGCTTTCTTT. Encoded protein: CASSLAGGQRNTEAFF.